Below, 20 T cell receptor beta chains from the same sample are listed, as sequenced in a study of blood T cell repertoires in COVID-19. Some clones are missing from TCRdb's copy, which holds only in-frame ones; the method was immunoSEQ multiplex PCR. The sample shows some 300,000 clones, about 91% of them seen only once. The sequenced material came from peripheral blood. These receptors were obtained from a woman under 40 who had recovered from COVID-19.

The chain has TRBV7-2 and TRBJ2-3; TRBD2 is a possible D gene (5 bases). Trimming shortened V by 3 bases and J by 9 bases, and 10 bases separated the two germline ends. Germline CDR1 is SGHTA and CDR2 is FQGNSA. The CDR3 length is 12 residues. The CDR3 loop reads CASSLDSATQYF. As DNA, the CDR3 is TGTGCCAGCAGCTTGGACTCAGCGACGCAGTATTTT.

The chain links TRBV10-2 to TRBJ2-1; perhaps TRBD2 as D (7 bases). Germline lookup yields CDR1 WSHSY and CDR2 SAAADI. V lost 3 bases and J 3 bases, leaving 18 bases between the germline ends. The CDR3 runs to 17 residues. This chain's CDR3 is CASSDLSGRGIYNEQFF. Written as DNA, the CDR3 is TGCGCCAGCAGTGACCTATCAGGGAGGGGGATCTACAATGAGCAGTTCTTC.

V gene TRBV7-6 combines with J gene TRBJ2-3, with D uncertain. The ends were cut back, 6 bases at V and 2 bases at J, with 15 bases in the middle. CDR1 SGHVS and CDR2 FNYEAQ come from the germline V gene. The CDR3 length is 15 residues. The CDR3 DNA follows: TGTGCCAGCAGACTCCTAGTTGGCGTCACAGATACGCAGTATTTT. This translates into CASRLLVGVTDTQYF.

The CDR3 loop reads CASSLERQGGQFF. CDR3 DNA sequence: TGTGCCAGCAGCTTAGAAAGGCAGGGTGGGCAGTTCTTC. The chain couples TRBV7-9 to TRBJ2-1; D might be TRBD1 (5 bases). The germline V and J ends were trimmed by 1 base and 12 bases, with 13 bases remaining between them. CDR3 size: 13 residues. Per germline, CDR1 SEHNR and CDR2 FQNEAQ (reference sequence).

This rearrangement joins TRBV9 to TRBJ2-3, with TRBD2 as a possible D gene (5 bases). This CDR3 is built from 14 residues. Deletions cut 0 bases from V and 2 bases from J, with 7 bases between. Germline CDR1 SGDLS, CDR2 YYNGEE. The CDR3 loop is CASSVGEPTDTQYF. The CDR3 DNA follows: TGTGCCAGCAGCGTAGGGGAGCCCACAGATACGCAGTATTTT.

This clone has only one observation. The V and J genes are TRBV2 and TRBJ2-7; D is possibly TRBD2 (6 bases). This CDR3 is built from 12 residues. V shed 6 bases and J shed 1 base, with 7 bases lying between them. The germline V gene encodes CDR1 SNHLY and CDR2 FYNNEI. The CDR3 nucleotides read TGTGCCAGCAGGGCGGGATCCTACGAGCAGTACTTC. Translating it yields CASRAGSYEQYF.

The genes are TRBV24-1 and TRBJ2-5; weak D call: TRBD1 (6 bases). The CDR3 has 14 amino acids. Germline V CDR1 and CDR2: KGHDR, SFDVKD. Trimming left V 2 bases short and J 5 bases short, with 11 bases between. CDR3 nucleotides: TGTGCCACCAGTGATTCTAACAGGGCTGAGACCCAGTACTTC. Its translation: CATSDSNRAETQYF.

This sequence joins TRBV21-1 and TRBJ1-5; the DNA was not compared with TRBD1, the D call given in the table. TRBV21-1 is given as a pseudogene. CDR3 length equals 15 residues. The DNA of the CDR3 is TGTGCCAGCAGCAAAGCGCACACAGTAAATCAGCCCCAGCATTTT. Amino acid sequence: CASSKAHTVNQPQHF.

This clone was seen ten or more times. The chain employs TRBV9 and TRBJ1-5; D is ambiguous. CDR1 SGDLS and CDR2 YYNGEE come from the germline V gene. The CDR3 sequence is 15 residues long. V dropped 0 bases and J dropped 4 bases, with 11 bases sitting between them. The CDR3 coding sequence is TGTGCCAGCAGCGTAGGGGGAGCAGATAATCAGCCCCAGCATTTT. It yields the protein CASSVGGADNQPQHF. Looking up the rest from reference TRBV9 and TRBJ1-5 gives the full variable domain: DSGVTQTPKHLITATGQRVTLRCSPRSGDLSVYWYQQSLDQGLQFLIQYYNGEERAKGNILERFSAQQFPDLHSELNLSSLELGDSALYFCASSVGGADNQPQHFGDGTRLSIL.

This chain connects TRBV28 to TRBJ1-3, with D possibly being TRBD1 (6 bases). Germline V CDR1 and CDR2: MDHEN, SYDVKM. Trimming left V 6 bases short and J 4 bases short, with 13 bases between. The CDR3 consists of 14 residues. The chain's CDR3 is CASRRGASGNTIYF. In DNA form, the CDR3 reads TGTGCCAGCAGACGGGGGGCGTCAGGAAACACCATATATTTT.

This clone has just a few counts. The chain recombines TRBV4-1 with TRBJ1-1; no reliable D call. V gave up 5 bases and J gave up 4 bases, with 17 bases separating them. Germline CDR1 MGHRA, CDR2 YSYEKL. The CDR3 contains 15 residues. CDR3 residues: CASSEKIGVVTEAFF. DNA of the CDR3: TGCGCCAGCAGCGAAAAGATCGGGGTCGTCACTGAAGCTTTCTTT.

This clone is a singleton in its sample. The chain links TRBV7-9 to TRBJ1-4; a weak D match, TRBD1 (6 bases). This CDR3 contains 15 residues. The ends were cut back, 0 bases at V and 7 bases at J, with 12 bases in the middle. Germline loops: CDR1 SEHNR, CDR2 FQNEAQ (reference sequence). CDR3 bases: TGTGCCAGCAGCTTAGCCCAGGGGCGAGGTGAAAAACTGTTTTTT. Translating gives CASSLAQGRGEKLFF.

The V and J genes are TRBV27 and TRBJ2-5; TRBD2 matches 10 bases. Germline V gene data show CDR1 as MNHEY and CDR2 as SMNVEV (reference sequence). Trimming removed 5 bases from V and 0 bases from J; junction bases left unmatched: 6. This CDR3 comprises 16 residues. The CDR3 DNA reads as TGTGCCAGCAGTCCGGGACTAGCGCCTTACCAAGAGACCCAGTACTTC. It yields the protein CASSPGLAPYQETQYF.

This chain uses TRBV10-3 with TRBJ2-2; D unclear. In germline, CDR1 is ENHRY, CDR2 SYGVKD. The V and J ends lost 3 bases and 1 base respectively, with 9 bases between them. The CDR3 spans 15 residues. The CDR3 spells CAISDSAGNTGELFF. The CDR3 DNA reads as TGTGCCATCAGTGATTCGGCAGGGAACACCGGGGAGCTGTTTTTT.

This rearrangement joins TRBV3-1 (or the pseudogene TRBV3-2) to TRBJ2-1; 11 nucleotides align to TRBD2. Trimming took 4 bases from V and 4 from J; bases not matched to a gene: 6. The CDR3 extends over 16 amino acids. Germline-derived CDR1 and CDR2 are LGHDT and YNNKEL (reference sequence). CDR3 sequence reads: CASSPVGLADYNEQFF. The DNA for the CDR3 is TGTGCCAGCAGCCCTGTGGGACTAGCGGATTACAATGAGCAGTTCTTC.

The chain combines TRBV2 with TRBJ2-3; D not resolved. The germline CDR1 and CDR2 sequences are SNHLY and FYNNEI. V shed 2 bases and J shed 3 bases, with 3 bases lying between them. The CDR3 length is 12 residues. Written as DNA, the CDR3 is TGTGCCAGCAGTGAACAAACAGATACGCAGTATTTT. It is translated as CASSEQTDTQYF.

This chain uses TRBV28 with TRBJ1-2; 8 nucleotides agree with TRBD1. Germline-derived CDR1 and CDR2 are MDHEN and SYDVKM. V was pared by 2 bases and J by 4 bases, with 9 bases of the junction left unmatched. The CDR3 spans 16 residues. The CDR3 region has the DNA TGTGCCAGCAGTTTAGGGACAGGAAGGGGTAGCTATGGCTACACCTTC. Translated: CASSLGTGRGSYGYTF.

The chain has TRBV29-1 and TRBJ1-2, with 7 bases fitting TRBD1. The CDR3 runs to 16 residues. With V trimmed by 1 base and J by 2 bases, 10 bases remained unmatched. Germline V gives CDR1 SQVTM, CDR2 ANQGSEA. The CDR3 nucleotides are TGCAGCGTTGAAGCTCCCGGGACAGCTCTAAACTATGGCTACACCTTC. As protein: CSVEAPGTALNYGYTF.

The genes are TRBV6-6 and TRBJ1-1, with 8 bases fitting TRBD1. The J segment lost 7 bases and the V segment lost 5 bases, leaving 9 bases of the junction unmatched. This CDR3 region has 14 residues. Germline-derived CDR1 and CDR2 are MNHNY and SVGAGI (reference sequence). Written as DNA, the CDR3 is TGTGCCAGCAGTGGCAGGGGGCGGTTTGGTGAAGCTTTCTTT. It translates to CASSGRGRFGEAFF.

The chain links TRBV28 to TRBJ2-1; tentatively, D is TRBD1 (6 bases). This CDR3 spans 12 amino acids. In germline, CDR1 is MDHEN, CDR2 SYDVKM. V was pared by 5 bases and J by 4 bases, with 6 bases between. DNA of the CDR3: TGTGCCAGCAGTGGACAGTACAATGAGCAGTTCTTC. This codes for CASSGQYNEQFF.